The 3 T cell receptor beta chains below come from one sample, sequenced in a study of identical twins. TCRdb processed the 5' RACE reads anew with MiXCR; each CDR3 protein has one entry. There are 690,000 or so distinct CDR3 sequences in the sample; 8.6% occur only once, and approximately 0.89% lies in the top ten. The sample also formed part of further work on yellow fever vaccine responses in identical twins.

Sequencing was done on a sample of PBMCs. All receptors come from a woman younger than 30 in good health.

This clonotype was seen ten or more times. The chain employs TRBV11-2 and TRBJ2-1; 10 bases match TRBD2. This CDR3 is built from 15 residues. V lost 4 bases to trimming and J lost 4 bases; unmatched junction nucleotides: 4. CDR1 and CDR2 (germline): SGHAT, FQNNGV. This CDR3 reads CASSSSGREYNEQFF. Written as DNA, the CDR3 is TGTGCCAGCAGCTCGAGCGGGAGGGAGTACAATGAGCAGTTCTTC.

This clonotype was counted a few times. V gene TRBV10-3 combines with J gene TRBJ2-7, with no clear D. Germline CDR1 reads ENHRY; CDR2 reads SYGVKD. V dropped 8 bases and J dropped 3 bases, with 17 bases sitting between them. This CDR3 contains 14 residues. As DNA, the CDR3 is TGTGCCATCGGTGTAGCCGACGGTTACTACGAGCAGTACTTC. Its protein is CAIGVADGYYEQYF.

This clonotype was found many times. This chain links TRBV15 with TRBJ2-7; D call uncertain. The CDR3 contains 14 residues. From germline, CDR1 is LNHNV and CDR2 YYDKDF (reference sequence). The V gene lost 5 bases and the J gene lost 0 bases, with 11 bases spanning the gap. DNA for the CDR3: TGTGCCACCAGCGGCCGGGCCAGCTCCTACGAGCAGTACTTC. Amino acids: CATSGRASSYEQYF.